One TCR beta chain is described in this entry. No cognate antigen has been identified for it. The sample holds no much larger clone one base away, and base qualities are not on file. Collaborating institutions collected whole blood in K2EDTA tubes following their own protocols. For TCRbeta analysis, collaborators shipped samples as frozen whole blood, isolated PBMCs, or DNA extracted from either of those sample types. Trimming takes 5 bases off V and 5 bases off J; junction bases not matched to a gene: 10. From the cysteine through the phenylalanine, the CDR3 covers 15 amino acids. Just CDR3 DNA is preserved here, 45 bases in frame from base 1. CDR1 is given as LNHDA and CDR2 as SQIVND, both from the germline V gene (reference sequence). The record originates from a study of blood T cell repertoires in COVID-19 (dated by TCRdb to the early 2020s). Regarding the study in general: Collaborator samples came from the United States, Italy and Spain and covered acute and convalescent phases of COVID-19. The material from the prospective study consisted of cDNA or gDNA derived from T cells, B-cell-depleted T cells, or PBMCs. Sample metadata almost always included a de-identified subject ID, COVID-19 status, age in years and sex. Subjects who had been exposed to COVID-19, were actively infected with it, or had recovered from it provided the deeply sampled blood TCRbeta repertoires that made up the dataset. The repertoires were released in a freely available public database intended as a resource for research on the immune response to SARS-CoV-2. Samples were obtained from the ongoing ImmuneRACE study (first 160 participants) and from some 1,300 subjects provided by 6 global collaborators. Where available, HLA class I and class II types were taken from metadata supplied by the sample provider and were not determined by assay-based typing. General conclusions and limits of the study: How much clinical and demographic metadata was included differed by source and by participant, and the metadata was provided uncurated.

The immunoSEQ Assay, a bias-controlled multiplex PCR, was used to amplify TCRbeta CDR3 regions from genomic DNA. As for the authors' bioinformatics: The number of nucleated cells in each sample was estimated from the amplification of reference gene primers within the assay. Sequence reads were collapsed and filtered to measure the absolute abundance of every unique TCRbeta CDR3 rearrangement. For each sample, productive Simpson clonality was calculated as the square root of Simpson's diversity index across productive rearrangements. In its TCRdb copy, this immuneACCESS table keeps in-frame sequences only and misses some clones. Where compared with another copy, unresolved V genes explain less than half of these, and the others have no known cause. V, J and clone size derive from that table, while D and trimming were established from the DNA sequence. The sample data list around 130,000 clones, and 65% to 85% of these were observed just once. In total, the top ten clones hold about 15% of the sample.

The sequencing sample was made of peripheral blood. This TCR derives from a woman of 80 years or more with acute or convalescent COVID-19. The chain was built from TRBV19 and TRBJ1-2; 8 middle bases align to TRBD1. The CDR3 sequence is CASSPDPTGAYGYTF. The DNA sequence is TGTGCCAGTAGTCCAGACCCGACAGGGGCGTATGGCTACACCTTC.